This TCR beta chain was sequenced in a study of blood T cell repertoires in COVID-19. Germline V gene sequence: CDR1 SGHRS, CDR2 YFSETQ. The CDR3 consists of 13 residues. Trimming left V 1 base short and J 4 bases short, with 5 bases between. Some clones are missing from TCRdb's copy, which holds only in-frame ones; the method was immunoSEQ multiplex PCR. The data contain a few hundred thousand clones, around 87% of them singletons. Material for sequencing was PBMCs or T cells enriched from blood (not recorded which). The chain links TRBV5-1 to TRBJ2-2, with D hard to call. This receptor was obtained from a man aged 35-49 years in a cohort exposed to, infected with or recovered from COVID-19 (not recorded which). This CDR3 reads CASSLRSTGELFF. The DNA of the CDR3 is TGCGCCAGCAGCTTGCGGAGCACCGGGGAGCTGTTTTTT.